This TCR beta chain was profiled in a study of blood T cells in healthy people across ages. For the second PCR, which ran for about 7 to 11 cycles, a sample-barcoded 5' primer and a J-beta primer mix were used. TCRdb reprocessed the 5' RACE reads via MiXCR and lists one record per CDR3 protein. Of around 990,000 distinct CDR3 sequences in the sample, around 25% were seen once. The length of the CDR3 is 17 residues. CDR1 and CDR2 (germline): SGHRS, YFSETQ. The V and J ends lost 1 base and 3 bases respectively, with 14 bases between them. The same specimen was also included in a second study, on T cells of mothers and their children.

The sequence was obtained from a girl aged 2-10 years in good health. The sequencing input was blood. The genes are TRBV5-1 and TRBJ1-6; D is unclear. The CDR3: CASSLKIGSDYNSPLHF. The DNA for the CDR3 is TGCGCCAGCAGCTTGAAAATAGGGTCAGACTATAATTCACCCCTCCACTTT.